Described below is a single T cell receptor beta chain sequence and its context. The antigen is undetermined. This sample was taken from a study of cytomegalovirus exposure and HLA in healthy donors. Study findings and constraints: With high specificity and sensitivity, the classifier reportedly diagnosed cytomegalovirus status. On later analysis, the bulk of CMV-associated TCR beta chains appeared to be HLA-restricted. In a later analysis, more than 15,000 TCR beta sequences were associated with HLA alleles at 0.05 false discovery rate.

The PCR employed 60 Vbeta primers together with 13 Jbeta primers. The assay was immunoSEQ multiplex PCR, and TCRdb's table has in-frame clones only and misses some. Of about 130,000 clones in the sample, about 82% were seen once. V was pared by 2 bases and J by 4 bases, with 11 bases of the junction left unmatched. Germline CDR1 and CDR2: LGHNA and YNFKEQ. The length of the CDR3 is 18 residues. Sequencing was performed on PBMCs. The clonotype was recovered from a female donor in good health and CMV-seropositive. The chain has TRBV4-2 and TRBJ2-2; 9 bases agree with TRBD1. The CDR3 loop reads CASSQHLWGTGSTGELFF. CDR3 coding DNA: TGTGCCAGCAGCCAACACCTCTGGGGGACAGGGTCCACCGGGGAGCTGTTTTTT.